The T cell receptor beta chain described here comes from a study of CXCR3-negative and CXCR3-positive naive CD8 T cells. 5' RACE that incorporated UMI labels was used to prepare the TRB cDNA libraries. After re-calling the 5' RACE reads, TCRdb lists one entry per CDR3 protein, DNA absent. The sample totals approximately 20,000 distinct CDR3 sequences; its top ten clones hold over 15%. The CDR3 is 17 residues long. CDR1 and CDR2 from the germline V gene are LNHNV and YYDKDF (reference sequence). Triplicate sorts, over 250,000 cells apiece, were made for each CD8+ T cell subset. For this clonotype: As yet, its antigen is unknown.

The study's findings and limits: Cryopreservation partially decreased CXCR3 expression, and most assays used fresh PBMCs.

V usage is TRBV15 and J usage is TRBJ2-2; absent DNA, TCRdb's TRBD1 call cannot be checked. Sequencing was carried out using memory CD8+ T cells from blood. The origin of this receptor is a human donor in good health. Some clones in this sample may be carry-over from other donors' samples. This chain's CDR3 is CATSTDRDRVSTGELFF.